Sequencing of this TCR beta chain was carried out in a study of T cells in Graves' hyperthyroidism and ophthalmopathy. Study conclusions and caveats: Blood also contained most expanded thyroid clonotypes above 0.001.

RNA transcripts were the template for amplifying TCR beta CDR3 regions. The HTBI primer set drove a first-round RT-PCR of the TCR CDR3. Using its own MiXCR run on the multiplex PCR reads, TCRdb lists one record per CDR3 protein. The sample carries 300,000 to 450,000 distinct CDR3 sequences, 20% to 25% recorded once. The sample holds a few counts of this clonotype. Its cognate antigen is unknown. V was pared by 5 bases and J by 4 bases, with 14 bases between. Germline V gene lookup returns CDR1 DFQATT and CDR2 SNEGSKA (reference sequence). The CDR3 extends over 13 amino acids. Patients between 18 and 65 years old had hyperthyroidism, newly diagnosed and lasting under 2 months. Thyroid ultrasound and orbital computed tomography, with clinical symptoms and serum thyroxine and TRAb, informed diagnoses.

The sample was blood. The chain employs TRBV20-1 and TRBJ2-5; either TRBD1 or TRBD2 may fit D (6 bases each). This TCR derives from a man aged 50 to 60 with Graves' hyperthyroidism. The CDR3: CSASGAARETQYF. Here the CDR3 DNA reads TGCAGTGCTTCGGGGGCAGCCCGAGAGACCCAGTACTTC.